These T cell receptor beta chains were read from a single sample in a study of T cell repertoires in cytomegalovirus infection. TCRdb analysed the reads with MiXCR anew, one entry per CDR3 protein. The data show 150,000 or so distinct CDR3 sequences, with roughly 15% seen just once and roughly a sixth held by the top ten. The source material was CD8+ T cells from PBMCs. These receptors were collected from a human donor in good health (CMV status not recorded). Some clones in this sample may be carry-over from other donors' samples. The CDR3 runs from the conserved cysteine through the conserved F or W. Only some rows state a clone size, as once, few, many or a class for expanded clones.

v_call	clone_size	j_call	cdr3_aa
TRBV6-5	.	TRBJ2-1	CASSLAGGTNNEQFF
TRBV7-9	.	TRBJ2-7	CASSLSSAGGREQYF
TRBV6-2/TRBV6-3	.	TRBJ1-2	CASSYGTGYTF
TRBV4-1	.	TRBJ2-7	CDSSQEPEGYEQYF
TRBV27	.	TRBJ2-1	CASSLTDMGDEQFF
TRBV7-2	.	TRBJ2-7	CASSFARRTGIPYEQYF
TRBV11-2	.	TRBJ2-7	CAIRGQQYYEQYF
TRBV7-2	few	TRBJ2-7	CASSLVQRGDSYEQYF
TRBV2	.	TRBJ2-3	CASSEWRGGITDTQYF
TRBV6-2/TRBV6-3	.	TRBJ1-1	CASSLDRRGAEAFF
TRBV6-1	many	TRBJ1-3	CASSPDPQGPKGNTIYF
TRBV7-2	few	TRBJ2-1	CASSLGVLIADNEQFF
TRBV19	few	TRBJ2-1	CASSIGIRAYNEQFF
TRBV7-9	.	TRBJ2-2	CARGPNTGELFF
TRBV7-8	many	TRBJ2-3	CASSSTAGSTDTQYF
TRBV11-2	few	TRBJ1-3	CASSFERPLSVSGNTIYF
TRBV5-1	.	TRBJ2-6	CASSTLIPPDRGWSDSGANVLTF
TRBV6-2/TRBV6-3	few	TRBJ2-1	CASSPHLRNEQFF
TRBV7-8	many	TRBJ2-5	CASSLRSGSTETQYF
TRBV19	few	TRBJ2-1	CASQRTFLNNEQFF
TRBV7-2	.	TRBJ2-7	CASTSSAGAAYEQYF
TRBV7-2	.	TRBJ1-6	CASSETGGNSPLHF
TRBV2	medium-sized	TRBJ2-2	CASTGTVNTGELFF
TRBV9	.	TRBJ2-3	CASSVTSGRPDTQYF
TRBV7-6	.	TRBJ1-1	CASTGQSEAFF
TRBV6-2/TRBV6-3	many	TRBJ2-1	CASSYLSGARNEQFF
TRBV5-1	.	TRBJ2-3	CASSLWYTDTQYF
TRBV12-3/TRBV12-4	few	TRBJ2-7	CASRGPGPLFYEQYF
TRBV5-4	many	TRBJ2-6	CASSLWGQGAGANVLTF
TRBV24-1	.	TRBJ2-7	CATSVEGRDEQYF
TRBV12-3/TRBV12-4	few	TRBJ2-5	CASSPPKATQYF
TRBV6-2/TRBV6-3	.	TRBJ2-7	CASSGARGQYYEQYF
TRBV6-2/TRBV6-3	.	TRBJ2-1	CASSYLTGTSGFLRDEQFF
TRBV7-2	few	TRBJ2-3	CASSITRDRNTDTQYF
TRBV14	.	TRBJ2-7	CASSPEPGGEQYF
TRBV29-1	few	TRBJ2-7	CSAEEGYPYEQYF
TRBV28	.	TRBJ1-1	CASRRSNTEAFF
TRBV7-6	.	TRBJ1-1	CASSVQGRVTEAFF
TRBV2	once	TRBJ2-1	CASRGGEQFF
TRBV7-2	.	TRBJ2-4	CASTQTGLKNIQYF
TRBV7-3	few	TRBJ2-1	CASSLIRQGKHEQFF
TRBV7-9	.	TRBJ2-4	CASSPTSGRKNIQYF
TRBV7-9	.	TRBJ1-2	CASSPPGQLSNYGYTF
TRBV11-2	few	TRBJ2-7	CASSSGDDSYEQYF
TRBV25-1	.	TRBJ2-7	CASSEYRAYEQYF
TRBV7-9	few	TRBJ1-5	CASSLEGFNQPQHF
TRBV20-1	few	TRBJ2-1	CSAPTPTSGGFSYNEQFF
TRBV25-1	.	TRBJ1-4	CDSSEYRQTNEKLFF
TRBV19	.	TRBJ2-1	CASSIEGRYNEQFF
TRBV3-1	few	TRBJ1-2	CASSQNAPVRSDSGYTF
TRBV28	few	TRBJ2-2	CASSFGPANTGELFF
TRBV28	medium-sized	TRBJ2-4	CASSLEQGATKNIQYF
TRBV7-8	.	TRBJ2-3	CASSLADRDRGQEDTQYF
TRBV12-3/TRBV12-4	.	TRBJ2-4	CASSFPDSSNIQYF
TRBV20-1	few	TRBJ2-7	CSASGSTVYEQYF
TRBV7-9	few	TRBJ1-1	CASSTLQGNTEAFF
TRBV20-1	.	TRBJ2-1	CSARDFGRGLAGGYNEQFF
TRBV7-6	few	TRBJ2-3	CASSPRTSGADTQYF